This T cell receptor (beta chain) derives from a study of T cell responses to AZD1222 COVID-19 vaccine. Overall study results and limits: Clonal diversity was possibly underestimated, and white British individuals and females predominated among donors. There were repertoire samples only from the period after the peak T cell response.

Assay: immunoSEQ multiplex PCR; the TCRdb copy retains only in-frame clones and omits some. This table holds approximately 150,000 clones, just over 90% found once. With respect to this clone: Its antigen is not known. The sample contains more than one DNA sequence encoding this CDR3.

This sample comprised peripheral blood, obtained on day 0 of AZD1222 vaccination. This sequence originates from an adult in good health.

The CDR3 is CASSPRGAMNTEAFF. The DNA for the CDR3 is TGTGCCAGCAGCCCTCGAGGGGCGATGAACACTGAAGCTTTCTTT. The rearrangement links TRBV11-2 to TRBJ1-1, with D maybe TRBD1 (5 bases). Germline loops: CDR1 SGHAT, CDR2 FQNNGV. CDR3 length equals 15 residues. Trimming cost V 5 bases and J 0 bases, with 13 bases left between them.